This T cell receptor beta chain was obtained from a study of blood T cell repertoires in COVID-19. Between the trimmed V and J ends, which lost 4 bases and 4 bases, there was a span of 8 bases. This CDR3 spans 13 amino acids. This clone was seen once. TCRdb's copy holds only in-frame clones and misses some; the assay was immunoSEQ multiplex PCR. The sample includes some 82,000 clones, 90% to 95% seen only once; the top ten take 1.5% to 2%. This sequence was found in a woman aged 45-65 years in a cohort sampled during active COVID-19. J is TRBJ1-5 and V is TRBV23-1; the D is unclear. TRBV23-1 is identified as an open reading frame with a role that is uncertain. Sequencing was performed on peripheral blood. The CDR3 DNA is TGCGCCAGCAGTCTAAACACAAATCAGCCCCAGCATTTT. Translation gives CASSLNTNQPQHF.